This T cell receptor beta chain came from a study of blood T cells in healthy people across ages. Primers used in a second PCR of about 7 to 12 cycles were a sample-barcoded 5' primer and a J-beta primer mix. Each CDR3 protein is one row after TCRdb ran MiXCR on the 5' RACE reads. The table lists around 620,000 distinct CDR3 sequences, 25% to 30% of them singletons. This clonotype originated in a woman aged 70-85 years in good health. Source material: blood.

CDR3 sequence: CAITYGSNYGYTF. The CDR3 bases are TGTGCCATCACTTACGGGTCTAACTATGGCTACACCTTC. J is TRBJ1-2 and V is TRBV10-3; no reliable D call. CDR1 and CDR2 (germline): ENHRY, SYGVKD. There are 13 residues in the CDR3. Between the trimmed V and J ends, which lost 7 bases and 0 bases, there was a span of 9 bases.